These 15 T cell receptor beta chains were all obtained from the same sample, sequenced in a study of response to subunit inactivated influenza vaccine. TCRdb called the RT-PCR reads again in MiXCR, with one record for every CDR3 protein. In the table there are around 520,000 distinct CDR3 sequences, about 12% of which are singletons. The sample here was PBMCs from blood, taken on the day of vaccination. The receptors originated from a man aged 50-59 years who received an inactivated influenza vaccine.

This clonotype has a handful of counts. The chain uses TRBV29-1 and TRBJ2-1; possibly TRBD2 for D (7 bases). Trimming removed 4 bases from V and 5 bases from J, with 18 bases in between. CDR1 and CDR2 (germline): SQVTM, ANQGSEA. The CDR3 totals 15 residues. The CDR3 region is CSVGLVGGPDNEQFF. DNA for the CDR3: TGCAGCGTTGGTCTTGTGGGGGGGCCTGACAATGAGCAGTTCTTC.

This clonotype came up a few times. The CDR3 loop is CSVRQTRLTYEQYF. In nucleotides, the CDR3 is TGCAGCGTTAGGCAAACGCGGCTTACCTACGAGCAGTACTTC. V gene TRBV29-1 combines with J gene TRBJ2-7; no definite D call. The length of the CDR3 is 14 residues. Germline-derived CDR1 and CDR2 are SQVTM and ANQGSEA. Deletions cut 5 bases from V and 2 bases from J, with 16 bases between.

This clonotype occurred many times. The rearrangement links TRBV4-1 to TRBJ1-2; TRBD1 is a possible D gene (5 bases). This CDR3 is built from 15 residues. Germline V gene sequence: CDR1 MGHRA, CDR2 YSYEKL. With 3 bases removed from V and 4 bases from J, the gap between germline ends came to 15 bases. CDR3: CASSQSGGEGYGYTF. Written as DNA, the CDR3 is TGCGCCAGCAGCCAGTCCGGGGGAGAGGGCTATGGCTACACCTTC.

This clonotype has at least ten counts. The CDR3 DNA sequence: TGTGCCAGCTCCCGAACAGGGAACCAAGAGACCCAGTACTTC. Amino acids: CASSRTGNQETQYF. The rearrangement joins TRBV7-2 to TRBJ2-5; possible D gene TRBD1, 6 bases. The V and J ends lost 8 bases and 0 bases respectively, with 13 bases between them. The CDR3 is 14 amino acids. From germline, CDR1 is SGHTA and CDR2 FQGNSA.

CDR3 in amino acids: CASSQDRQRAYEQYF. The CDR3 coding sequence is TGCGCCAGCAGCCAAGATCGGCAGCGTGCCTACGAGCAGTACTTC. This sequence joins TRBV4-3 and TRBJ2-7, with no clear D. The CDR3 contains 15 residues. Germline lookup yields CDR1 LGHNA and CDR2 YSLEER. V dropped 0 bases and J dropped 2 bases, with 11 bases sitting between them.

The chain couples TRBV29-1 to TRBJ1-2; D uncertain. CDR3 length equals 12 residues. V lost 5 bases to trimming and J lost 3 bases, with 10 bases between them. In germline, CDR1 is SQVTM, CDR2 ANQGSEA. The CDR3 DNA follows: TGCAGCGTTCGGGCGGGCTACTATGGCTACACCTTC. Translating it yields CSVRAGYYGYTF.

As DNA, the CDR3 is TGCAGCGTCGACGGGGCTAGAACGCGGAATGAGCAGTTCTTC. Its protein product is CSVDGARTRNEQFF. This chain uses TRBV29-1 with TRBJ2-1; possibly TRBD1 or TRBD2 for D (5 bases each). This CDR3 has 14 amino acids. Trimming took off 6 bases at V and 7 bases at J, with 19 bases between the two ends. The germline gives CDR1 SQVTM, CDR2 ANQGSEA.

This chain joins TRBV20-1 and TRBJ2-1, with TRBD2 identical over 12 bases. The trim removed 0 bases at V and 4 bases at J, leaving 10 bases unmatched. Germline-derived CDR1 and CDR2 are DFQATT and SNEGSKA (reference sequence). This CDR3 is 18 amino acids long. CDR3 region: CSARELSVTSGGYNEQFF. DNA of the CDR3: TGCAGTGCTAGAGAATTGAGTGTGACTAGCGGGGGTTACAATGAGCAGTTCTTC.

The V call is TRBV24-1, the J call TRBJ2-7, with D uncertain. In germline, CDR1 is KGHDR, CDR2 SFDVKD. V lost 5 bases, J lost 4 bases, and 5 bases lay in between. This CDR3 comprises 11 residues. CDR3 coding DNA: TGTGCCACCAGTGTAGAATACGAGCAGTACTTC. It is translated as CATSVEYEQYF.

The J gene is TRBJ1-4, the V gene TRBV12-3 or TRBV12-4; 7 bases map to TRBD1. V was clipped by 6 bases and J by 5 bases; unmatched bases: 3. There are 13 residues in the CDR3. CDR3 sequence reads: CASSLQGNEKLFF. The DNA of the CDR3 is TGTGCCAGCAGCCTACAGGGGAATGAAAAACTGTTTTTT.

This clonotype was picked up a small number of times. This chain uses TRBV12-3 or TRBV12-4 with TRBJ2-1, with D perhaps given as TRBD1 or TRBD2 (6 bases each). The V gene lost 5 bases and the J gene lost 7 bases, with 21 bases spanning the gap. The CDR3 extends over 16 amino acids. CDR3 DNA: TGTGCCAGCAGTCCTGAGAGGGGGGCCGGTTTAAATGAGCAGTTCTTC. It encodes CASSPERGAGLNEQFF.

This clonotype showed up just a few times. The chain uses TRBV14 and TRBJ2-1; no firm D call. From germline, CDR1 is SGHDN and CDR2 FVKESK. V lost 1 base, J lost 10 bases, and 8 bases lay in between. This CDR3 has 12 amino acids. The CDR3 DNA reads TGTGCCAGCAGCCAAGTTCGCGGAGAGCAGTTCTTC. It encodes CASSQVRGEQFF. Full variable domain (missing parts from reference TRBV14 and TRBJ2-1): EAGVTQFPSHSVIEKGQTVTLRCDPISGHDNLYWYRRVMGKEIKFLLHFVKESKQDESGMPNNRFLAERTGGTYSTLKVQPAELEDSGVYFCASSQVRGEQFFGPGTRLTVL.

The CDR3 DNA is TGTGCCAGCAGCCAAGACTCATTCAGCACAGATACGCAGTATTTT. Encoded protein: CASSQDSFSTDTQYF. The chain uses TRBV14 and TRBJ2-3; no definite D call. The CDR3 runs to 15 residues. Germline values: CDR1 SGHDN, CDR2 FVKESK. V dropped 0 bases and J dropped 0 bases, with 7 bases sitting between them. Based on the CDR3 plus reference TRBV14 and TRBJ2-3, the full variable domain is EAGVTQFPSHSVIEKGQTVTLRCDPISGHDNLYWYRRVMGKEIKFLLHFVKESKQDESGMPNNRFLAERTGGTYSTLKVQPAELEDSGVYFCASSQDSFSTDTQYFGPGTRLTVL.

This sequence joins TRBV20-1 and TRBJ2-1; D unclear. V was shortened by 0 bases and J by 4 bases, with 7 bases between the two germline ends. Germline assignment: CDR1 DFQATT and CDR2 SNEGSKA (reference sequence). CDR3 length: 13 residues. The CDR3 sequence is CSARDTSYNEQFF. For the CDR3, the DNA is TGCAGTGCTAGAGATACTTCTTACAATGAGCAGTTCTTC.

This clonotype was recorded a few times. The chain combines TRBV12-3 or TRBV12-4 with TRBJ2-7; 13 positions agree with TRBD2. This CDR3 contains 16 residues. Trimming at V came to 5 bases and at J to 3 bases, leaving 7 bases not matched to a gene. This chain's CDR3 is CASSAPGTSGIYEQYF. In DNA, the CDR3 is TGTGCCAGCAGTGCCCCCGGGACTAGCGGGATCTACGAGCAGTACTTC.